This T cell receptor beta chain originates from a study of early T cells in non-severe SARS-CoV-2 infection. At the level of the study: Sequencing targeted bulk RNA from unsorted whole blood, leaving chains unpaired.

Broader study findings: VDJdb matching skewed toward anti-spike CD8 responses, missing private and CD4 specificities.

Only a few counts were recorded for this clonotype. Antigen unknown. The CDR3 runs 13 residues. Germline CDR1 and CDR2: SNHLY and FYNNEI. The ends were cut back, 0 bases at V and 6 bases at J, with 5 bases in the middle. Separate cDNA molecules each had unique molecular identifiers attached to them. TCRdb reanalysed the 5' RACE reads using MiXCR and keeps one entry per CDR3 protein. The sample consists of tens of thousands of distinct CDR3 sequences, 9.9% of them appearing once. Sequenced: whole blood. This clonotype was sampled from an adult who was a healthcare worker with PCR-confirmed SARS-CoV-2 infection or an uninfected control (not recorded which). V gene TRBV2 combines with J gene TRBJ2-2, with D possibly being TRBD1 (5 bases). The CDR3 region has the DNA TGTGCCAGCAGTGAAGCACAGGCCGGGGAGCTGTTTTTT. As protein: CASSEAQAGELFF.